The 9 T cell receptor beta chains below all came from one sample that was sequenced in a study of blood T cell repertoires in COVID-19. Measured with immunoSEQ multiplex PCR; TCRdb has only the in-frame clones, and not every one. Counted here are a few hundred thousand clones, roughly nine tenths occurring once; the ten biggest clones make up around 9.5%. The specimen sequenced was peripheral blood. The source is a man aged 40-50 years who had recovered from COVID-19.

This chain links TRBV27 with TRBJ2-7; D may be TRBD1 (6 bases). Trimming shortened V by 5 bases and J by 1 base, and 12 bases separated the two germline ends. The CDR3 extends over 14 amino acids. Per germline, CDR1 MNHEY and CDR2 SMNVEV (reference sequence). The CDR3 DNA is TGTGCCAGCAGTACCTCCGGGACATCCTACGAGCAGTACTTC. Its translation: CASSTSGTSYEQYF.

Only one count was recorded for this clone. The chain is built from TRBV20-1 and TRBJ2-2, with D uncertain. This CDR3 has 12 residues. V gave up 3 bases and J gave up 6 bases, with 8 bases separating them. Germline V CDR1 and CDR2: DFQATT, SNEGSKA (reference sequence). This CDR3 is CSASIKPGELFF. CDR3 in DNA: TGCAGTGCTAGTATAAAGCCCGGGGAGCTGTTTTTT.

The count of this clone is one. The genes are TRBV5-4 and TRBJ1-2, with TRBD1 as a possible D gene (5 bases). Germline CDR1 is SGHNT and CDR2 is YYREEE (reference sequence). This CDR3 has 13 amino acids. Trimming removed 1 base at V and 7 bases at J, with 11 bases between. The CDR3 DNA follows: TGTGCCAGCAGCTTGATATCAGGGCCTGGCTACACCTTC. Amino acid sequence: CASSLISGPGYTF.

This rearrangement joins TRBV7-8 to TRBJ2-7; 13 nucleotides line up with TRBD2. Germline CDR1 SGHVS, CDR2 FQNEAQ. Germline trimming cut 1 base from V and 1 base from J; bases unmatched to any gene: 1. The CDR3 runs 16 residues. The CDR3 loop reads CASSLELAGGSYEQYF. The CDR3, as DNA: TGTGCCAGCAGCTTAGAACTAGCGGGAGGGTCCTACGAGCAGTACTTC.

The chain is built from TRBV7-9 and TRBJ1-4; D not resolved. Trimming left V 11 bases short and J 3 bases short, with 13 bases between. Germline values: CDR1 SEHNR, CDR2 FQNEAQ (reference sequence). This CDR3 comprises 13 residues. The CDR3 is CAALMWPNEKLFF. Written as DNA, the CDR3 is TGTGCCGCCCTGATGTGGCCTAATGAAAAACTGTTTTTT.

The chain couples TRBV6-5 to TRBJ1-4; D might be TRBD1 (6 bases). V lost 4 bases, J lost 8 bases, and 14 bases lay in between. The germline V gene has CDR1 MNHEY and CDR2 SVGAGI. The CDR3 sequence is 14 residues long. The CDR3 spells CASSFFPGGEKLFF. The CDR3, as DNA: TGTGCCAGCAGTTTTTTCCCGGGGGGCGAAAAACTGTTTTTT.

The sample holds one count of this clone. The gene calls are TRBV27 and TRBJ2-7, with D possibly TRBD2 on 5 matching bases. Germline CDR1 reads MNHEY; CDR2 reads SMNVEV (reference sequence). V was trimmed by 5 bases and J by 4 bases, leaving 18 bases between them. CDR3 size: 15 residues. The CDR3 loop reads CASSATGIKIYEQYF. CDR3 nucleotide sequence: TGTGCCAGCAGTGCCACCGGGATTAAAATTTACGAGCAGTACTTC.

This clone was seen a few times. This chain joins TRBV10-3 and TRBJ1-6; D is possibly TRBD1 (6 bases). The germline gives CDR1 ENHRY, CDR2 SYGVKD. The ends were cut back, 6 bases at V and 14 bases at J, with 17 bases in the middle. The CDR3 is 13 amino acids. The DNA for the CDR3 is TGTGCCATCAGCCTATACAGGGCTACTACCCTCCACTTT. Its translation is CAISLYRATTLHF.

This clone was detected only a few times. The V gene is TRBV23-1, the J gene TRBJ1-2; a weak D match, TRBD1 (5 bases). TRBV23-1 is placed among ORFs of uncertain function. V lost 6 bases and J lost 0, with 20 bases in between. The CDR3 spans 17 residues. DNA of the CDR3: TGCGCCAGCAGCCCGGTAGGTTTGGCAGGGCCTAACTATGGCTACACCTTC. It encodes CASSPVGLAGPNYGYTF.